The rows below give T cell receptor beta chains drawn from one sample of a study of blood T cell repertoires in COVID-19. Some clones are missing from TCRdb's copy, which holds only in-frame ones; the method was immunoSEQ multiplex PCR. The table records around 300,000 clones, around 90% of them present only once. Material: PBMCs or T cells enriched from blood (not recorded which). The receptors shown here come from a woman in her twenties or thirties who had recovered from COVID-19. Both conserved end residues are part of each CDR3. The D gene is left open where the match is weak. Clone size, where shown, is once, few, many, or a class for clones that have expanded.

CDR3 | DNA | J | size | D | V
CAISGGLAGSEQYF | TGTGCCATCAGTGGGGGGCTAGCGGGATCCGAGCAGTACTTC | TRBJ2-7 | . | TRBD2 | TRBV10-3
CASRNSGPVLNEQFF | TGTGCCAGCAGGAACAGCGGGCCCGTTTTAAATGAGCAGTTCTTC | TRBJ2-1 | . | . | TRBV28
CASSEQSSYEQYF | TGTGCCAGCAGTGAACAGTCCTCCTACGAGCAGTACTTC | TRBJ2-7 | . | . | TRBV6-1
CASSIISGTGNTGELFF | TGTGCCAGCAGCATTATATCCGGGACAGGGAACACCGGGGAGCTGTTTTTT | TRBJ2-2 | . | TRBD1 | TRBV27
CASSIQGLNTEAFF | TGTGCCAGCAGCATACAGGGGCTGAACACTGAAGCTTTCTTT | TRBJ1-1 | . | TRBD1 | TRBV6-5
CASSIGGAVNSPLHF | TGTGCCAGTAGTATCGGGGGGGCAGTTAATTCACCCCTCCACTTT | TRBJ1-6 | . | . | TRBV19
CASSRQGAYEQYF | TGTGCCAGCAGCCGACAGGGCGCCTACGAGCAGTACTTC | TRBJ2-7 | . | TRBD1 | TRBV12-3/TRBV12-4
CASSLVGTGSGQETQYF | TGTGCCAGCAGCTTAGTCGGGACAGGTTCCGGCCAAGAGACCCAGTACTTC | TRBJ2-5 | . | TRBD1 | TRBV7-2
CASSFNPTSGYYNEQFF | TGTGCCAGCAGCTTCAACCCGACTAGCGGGTACTACAATGAGCAGTTCTTC | TRBJ2-1 | . | TRBD2 | TRBV7-3
CASSPTGGALYGYTF | TGTGCCAGCAGCCCTACAGGGGGCGCGCTCTATGGCTACACCTTC | TRBJ1-2 | . | TRBD1 | TRBV7-3
CASSLAGGREQYF | TGTGCCAGCAGCTTAGCGGGGGGGCGCGAGCAGTACTTC | TRBJ2-7 | . | TRBD2 | TRBV11-3
CASSYSTGVGGTGTEAFF | TGTGCCAGCAGTTACTCGACTGGGGTAGGGGGCACGGGCACTGAAGCTTTCTTT | TRBJ1-1 | once | TRBD1 | TRBV6-8
CASSQEGQVYGYTF | TGCGCCAGCAGCCAAGAAGGACAAGTATATGGCTACACCTTC | TRBJ1-2 | . | . | TRBV4-1
CASSQMAGQGSSPLHF | TGTGCCAGCAGCCAAATGGCAGGACAGGGGTCTTCACCCCTCCACTTT | TRBJ1-6 | . | TRBD1 | TRBV3-1/TRBV3-2
CASSLHWTGRYNEQFF | TGTGCTAGCAGCTTACACTGGACAGGACGCTACAATGAGCAGTTCTTC | TRBJ2-1 | . | TRBD1 | TRBV7-7
CASSQPGQGVRTEAFF | TGTGCCAGCAGTCAACCGGGACAGGGAGTAAGGACTGAAGCTTTCTTT | TRBJ1-1 | . | TRBD1 | TRBV27
CSVPLGTLNTGELFF | TGCAGCGTTCCCCTAGGCACCTTGAACACCGGGGAGCTGTTTTTT | TRBJ2-2 | . | . | TRBV29-1
CSAGAGAFF | TGCAGTGCGGGGGCCGGAGCTTTCTTT | TRBJ1-1 | . | . | TRBV20-1
CASSQRSNYGYTF | TGTGCCAGCAGCCAGAGGTCTAACTATGGCTACACCTTC | TRBJ1-2 | . | . | TRBV3-1/TRBV3-2
CASSPGDRTYGYTF | TGCGCCAGCAGCCCTGGGGACAGGACCTATGGCTACACCTTC | TRBJ1-2 | . | TRBD1 | TRBV4-1
CASSSIGTAAHQQYF | TGTGCCAGCAGTTCTATCGGGACAGCTGCTCACCAGCAGTACTTC | TRBJ2-7 | . | TRBD1 | TRBV28
CASSYSTGTANSPLHF | TGTGCCAGCAGTTACTCCACAGGGACAGCTAATTCACCCCTCCACTTT | TRBJ1-6 | . | TRBD1 | TRBV6-5
CSASRLAGFDEQFF | TGCAGTGCTAGTAGGCTAGCGGGATTCGATGAGCAGTTCTTC | TRBJ2-1 | . | TRBD2 | TRBV20-1
CASSIGTVRHEQYF | TGTGCCAGCAGCATAGGGACAGTACGCCACGAGCAGTACTTC | TRBJ2-7 | . | TRBD1 | TRBV13
CATSRDLPGQDSYEQYF | TGTGCCACCAGCAGAGATTTACCGGGACAGGACTCCTACGAGCAGTACTTC | TRBJ2-7 | . | TRBD1 | TRBV15
CASNSRVGAKNIQYF | TGTGCCAGCAATTCCAGGGTGGGAGCCAAAAACATTCAGTACTTC | TRBJ2-4 | . | . | TRBV28
CASSTGQVHGYTF | TGTGCCAGCAGCACAGGACAGGTCCATGGCTACACCTTC | TRBJ1-2 | many | TRBD1 | TRBV3-1/TRBV3-2
CASRNAGGQRDTIYF | TGTGCCAGTAGGAACGCAGGGGGACAAAGGGACACCATATATTTT | TRBJ1-3 | . | TRBD1 | TRBV19
CASSLQGYWPQHF | TGTGCCAGCAGTTTGCAGGGGTATTGGCCCCAGCATTTT | TRBJ1-5 | . | . | TRBV28
CASSPRQGANTEAFF | TGTGCCAGCAGCCCAAGACAGGGGGCGAACACTGAAGCTTTCTTT | TRBJ1-1 | . | TRBD1 | TRBV7-3
CASSPRTAAGELFF | TGTGCCAGTAGTCCCCGGACAGCCGCCGGGGAGCTGTTTTTT | TRBJ2-2 | . | . | TRBV19
CASSVEATGKIGGYTF | TGTGCCAGCAGCGTAGAAGCTACAGGGAAAATTGGTGGCTACACCTTC | TRBJ1-2 | . | . | TRBV9
CASSQGGLAGYEQYF | TGTGCCAGCAGCCAAGGTGGGCTAGCTGGTTACGAGCAGTACTTC | TRBJ2-7 | . | . | TRBV3-1/TRBV3-2
CASSLAGGRYNSPLHF | TGCGCCAGCAGCTTGGCAGGGGGCCGTTATAATTCACCCCTCCACTTT | TRBJ1-6 | once | TRBD1 | TRBV5-1
CASSLRTGGTTNEKLFF | TGTGCCAGTAGTCTTCGGACAGGGGGGACAACTAATGAAAAACTGTTTTTT | TRBJ1-4 | . | TRBD1 | TRBV19
CAWSAQGRTYEQYF | TGTGCCTGGAGTGCACAGGGTCGGACCTACGAGCAGTACTTC | TRBJ2-7 | . | . | TRBV30
CASSPKNRRQGSYTF | TGTGCCAGCAGCCCCAAGAATCGTCGACAGGGAAGCTACACCTTC | TRBJ1-2 | . | TRBD1 | TRBV5-4
CASSDSGLNYGYTF | TGTGCCAGTAGCGACTCAGGGTTAAACTATGGCTACACCTTC | TRBJ1-2 | . | . | TRBV19
CASSESNSQETQYF | TGCGCCAGCAGTGAGTCGAATTCACAGGAGACCCAGTACTTC | TRBJ2-5 | . | . | TRBV10-1
CASSVEVGQGAGANVLTF | TGTGCCAGCAGCGTAGAAGTGGGACAGGGGGCTGGGGCCAACGTCCTGACTTTC | TRBJ2-6 | . | TRBD1 | TRBV9
CAWSGASGGTGELFF | TGTGCCTGGAGTGGCGCTAGCGGGGGCACCGGGGAGCTGTTTTTT | TRBJ2-2 | . | TRBD2 | TRBV30
CASSRDEGRQPQHF | TGCGCCAGCAGCCGGGATGAGGGGAGGCAGCCCCAGCATTTT | TRBJ1-5 | . | . | TRBV4-1
CASSSVVQGKGGNQPQHF | TGTGCCAGTAGTAGCGTTGTCCAGGGGAAGGGAGGCAATCAGCCCCAGCATTTT | TRBJ1-5 | . | . | TRBV19
CAWSTANTEAFF | TGTGCCTGGAGTACAGCGAACACTGAAGCTTTCTTT | TRBJ1-1 | . | . | TRBV30
CASSPRRALAIGEQYF | TGTGCCAGCAGCCCCCGGAGGGCCTTAGCGATAGGCGAGCAGTACTTC | TRBJ2-7 | . | . | TRBV7-3
CASSFGEHNLKETQYF | TGTGCCAGCAGCTTCGGAGAACATAATCTAAAAGAGACCCAGTACTTC | TRBJ2-5 | . | . | TRBV7-9
CASSPRESSYNEQFF | TGTGCCAGCTCACCACGGGAGAGCTCCTACAATGAGCAGTTCTTC | TRBJ2-1 | . | . | TRBV18